This TCR beta chain emerged from a study of resident and recirculating memory T cells in vitiligo. Some clones are missing from TCRdb's copy, which holds only in-frame ones; the method was immunoSEQ multiplex PCR. The sample holds 75,000 to 85,000 clones, 92% seen once. Patients had to be free of confetti depigmentation, indicating active vitiligo. This receptor was taken from a male donor with vitiligo. Specimen: blood.

CDR3 residues: CASSYDGRFYEQYF. Written as DNA, the CDR3 is TGTGCCAGCAGCTATGACGGGAGATTCTACGAGCAGTACTTC. This rearrangement joins TRBV5-5 to TRBJ2-7; possible D gene TRBD2, 6 bases. Germline V gives CDR1 SGHKS, CDR2 YYEKEE (reference sequence). This CDR3 is 14 amino acids long. With 3 bases removed from V and 3 bases from J, the gap between germline ends came to 13 bases.